A single T cell receptor (beta chain) is shown here with its context. The V gene end was trimmed by 4 bases and the J gene end by 2 bases; junction bases not matched to a gene: 5. The CDR3 sequence is 15 residues long. CDR1 and CDR2 from the germline V gene are MGHRA and YSYEKL. Here immunoSEQ multiplex PCR was the method, and the copy in TCRdb shows in-frame clones only, minus some. The sample carries around 80,000 clones, nearly 95% recorded once. The sample comes from a study of T cell changes during pregnancy in multiple sclerosis. The origin of this receptor is a female donor with multiple sclerosis, enrolled in a pregnancy study. This chain joins TRBV4-1 and TRBJ2-7, with 10 bases lining up with TRBD1. The sequencing used peripheral blood, collected in the second trimester of pregnancy. DNA for the CDR3: TGCGCCAGCAGCCCCACCGGGACAGGGGCCTACGAGCAGTACTTC. This encodes CASSPTGTGAYEQYF.